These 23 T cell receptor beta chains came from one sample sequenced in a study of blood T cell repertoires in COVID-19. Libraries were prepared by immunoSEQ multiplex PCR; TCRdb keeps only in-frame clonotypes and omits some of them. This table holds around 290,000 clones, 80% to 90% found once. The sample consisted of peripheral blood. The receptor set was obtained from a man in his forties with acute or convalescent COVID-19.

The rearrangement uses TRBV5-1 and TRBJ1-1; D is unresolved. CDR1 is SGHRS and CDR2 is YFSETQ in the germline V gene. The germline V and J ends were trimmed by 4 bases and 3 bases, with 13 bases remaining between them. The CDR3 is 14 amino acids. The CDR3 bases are TGCGCCAGCAGCCGACAACATCTTGACACTGAAGCTTTCTTT. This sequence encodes CASSRQHLDTEAFF.

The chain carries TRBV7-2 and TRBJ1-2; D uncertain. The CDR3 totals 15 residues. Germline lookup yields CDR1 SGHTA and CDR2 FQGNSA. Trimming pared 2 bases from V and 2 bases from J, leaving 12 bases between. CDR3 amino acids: CASSLSPSINYGYTF. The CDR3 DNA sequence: TGTGCCAGCAGCTTATCCCCAAGCATAAACTATGGCTACACCTTC. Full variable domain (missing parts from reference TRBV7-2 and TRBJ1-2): GAGVSQSPSNKVTEKGKDVELRCDPISGHTALYWYRQSLGQGLEFLIYFQGNSAPDKSGLPSDRFSAERTGGSVSTLTIQRTQQEDSAVYLCASSLSPSINYGYTFGSGTRLTVV.

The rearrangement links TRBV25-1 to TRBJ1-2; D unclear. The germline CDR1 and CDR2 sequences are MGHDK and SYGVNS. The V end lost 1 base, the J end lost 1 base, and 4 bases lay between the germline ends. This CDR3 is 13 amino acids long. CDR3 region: CASSELSNYGYTF. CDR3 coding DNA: TGTGCCAGCAGTGAATTGAGTAACTATGGCTACACCTTC.

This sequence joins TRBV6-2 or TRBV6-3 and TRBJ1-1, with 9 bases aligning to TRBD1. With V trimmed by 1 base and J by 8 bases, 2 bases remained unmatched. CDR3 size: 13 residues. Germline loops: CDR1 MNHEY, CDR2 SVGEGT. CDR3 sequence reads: CASSYLTGGEAFF. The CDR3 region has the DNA TGTGCCAGCAGTTACTTGACAGGGGGGGAAGCTTTCTTT.

The CDR3 protein is CASSYNRGYEQYF. CDR3 bases: TGTGCCAGCAGCTATAACAGGGGCTACGAGCAGTACTTC. The rearrangement links TRBV7-2 to TRBJ2-7, with TRBD1 matching over 7 bases. CDR3 length: 13 residues. Germline V CDR1 and CDR2: SGHTA, FQGNSA. V dropped 4 bases and J dropped 3; count of bases not matched to a gene: 3. The whole variable domain, filled in from reference TRBV7-2 and TRBJ2-7, reads GAGVSQSPSNKVTEKGKDVELRCDPISGHTALYWYRQSLGQGLEFLIYFQGNSAPDKSGLPSDRFSAERTGGSVSTLTIQRTQQEDSAVYLCASSYNRGYEQYFGPGTRLTVT.

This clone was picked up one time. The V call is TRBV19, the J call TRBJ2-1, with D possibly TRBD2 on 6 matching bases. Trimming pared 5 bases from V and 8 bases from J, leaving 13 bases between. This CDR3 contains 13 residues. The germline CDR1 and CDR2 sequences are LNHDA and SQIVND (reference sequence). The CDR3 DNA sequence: TGTGCCAGTAGTCTCCGGAGGGGCGATGAGCAGTTCTTC. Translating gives CASSLRRGDEQFF. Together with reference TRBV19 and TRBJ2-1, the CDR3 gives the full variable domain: DGGITQSPKYLFRKEGQNVTLSCEQNLNHDAMYWYRQDPGQGLRLIYYSQIVNDFQKGDIAEGYSVSREKKESFPLTVTSAQKNPTAFYLCASSLRRGDEQFFGPGTRLTVL.

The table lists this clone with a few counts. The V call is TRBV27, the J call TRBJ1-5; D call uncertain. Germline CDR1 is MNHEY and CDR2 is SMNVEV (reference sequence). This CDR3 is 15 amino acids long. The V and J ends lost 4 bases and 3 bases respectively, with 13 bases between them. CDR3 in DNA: TGTGCCAGCAGTTCGATGGAGAGGGACAATCAGCCCCAGCATTTT. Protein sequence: CASSSMERDNQPQHF.

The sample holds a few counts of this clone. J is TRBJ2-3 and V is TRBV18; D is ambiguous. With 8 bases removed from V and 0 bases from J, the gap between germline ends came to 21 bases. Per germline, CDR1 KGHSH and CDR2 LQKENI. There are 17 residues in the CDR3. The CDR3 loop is CASVRSYIGFSTDTQYF. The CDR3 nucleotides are TGTGCCAGCGTCAGGTCCTACATTGGGTTCAGCACAGATACGCAGTATTTT.

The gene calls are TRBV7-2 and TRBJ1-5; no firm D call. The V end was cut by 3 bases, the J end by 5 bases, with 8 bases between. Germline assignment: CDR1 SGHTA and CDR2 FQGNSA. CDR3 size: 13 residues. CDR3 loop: CASSFNFDQPQHF. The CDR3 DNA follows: TGTGCCAGCAGCTTTAATTTCGATCAGCCCCAGCATTTT.

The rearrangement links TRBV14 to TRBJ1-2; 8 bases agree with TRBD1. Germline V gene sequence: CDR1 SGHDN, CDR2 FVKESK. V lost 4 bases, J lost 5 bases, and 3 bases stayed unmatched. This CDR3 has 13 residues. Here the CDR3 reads CASSRTGGYGYTF. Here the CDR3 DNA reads TGTGCCAGCAGCCGAACAGGGGGTTATGGCTACACCTTC.

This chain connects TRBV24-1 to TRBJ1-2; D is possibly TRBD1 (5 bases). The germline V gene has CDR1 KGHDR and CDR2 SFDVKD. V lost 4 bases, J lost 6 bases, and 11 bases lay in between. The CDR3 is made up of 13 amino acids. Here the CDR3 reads CATSDRRGDGYTF. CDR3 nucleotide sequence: TGTGCCACCAGTGACCGACGGGGGGATGGCTACACCTTC.

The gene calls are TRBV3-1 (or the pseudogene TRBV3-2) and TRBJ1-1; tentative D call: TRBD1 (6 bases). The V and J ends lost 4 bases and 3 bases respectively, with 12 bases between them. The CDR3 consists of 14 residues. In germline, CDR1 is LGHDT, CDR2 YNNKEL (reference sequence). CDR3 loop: CASSLQGSYTEAFF. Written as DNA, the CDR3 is TGTGCCAGCAGCCTTCAGGGGAGTTACACTGAAGCTTTCTTT.

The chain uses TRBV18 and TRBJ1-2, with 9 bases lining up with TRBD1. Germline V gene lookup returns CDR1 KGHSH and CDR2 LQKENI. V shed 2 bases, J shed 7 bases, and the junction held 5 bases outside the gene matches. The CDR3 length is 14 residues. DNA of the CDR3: TGTGCCAGCTCACCAGCGAGGACAGGGGTTGGCTACACCTTC. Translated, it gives CASSPARTGVGYTF. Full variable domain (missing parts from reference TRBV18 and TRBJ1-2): NAGVMQNPRHLVRRRGQEARLRCSPMKGHSHVYWYRQLPEEGLKFMVYLQKENIIDESGMPKERFSAEFPKEGPSILRIQQVVRGDSAAYFCASSPARTGVGYTFGSGTRLTVV.

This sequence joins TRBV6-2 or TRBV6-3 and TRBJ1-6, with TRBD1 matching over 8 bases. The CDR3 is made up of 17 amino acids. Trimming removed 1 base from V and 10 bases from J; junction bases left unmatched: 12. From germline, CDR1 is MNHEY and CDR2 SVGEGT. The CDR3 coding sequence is TGTGCCAGCAGTTACTTGTCCTCAGGGGGCGCAGGGTCACCCCTCCACTTT. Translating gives CASSYLSSGGAGSPLHF.

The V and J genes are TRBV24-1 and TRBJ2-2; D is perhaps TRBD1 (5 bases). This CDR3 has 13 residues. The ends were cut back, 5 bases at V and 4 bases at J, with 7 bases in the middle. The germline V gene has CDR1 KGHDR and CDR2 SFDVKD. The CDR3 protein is CATSGQITGELFF. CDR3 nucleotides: TGTGCCACCAGTGGACAGATCACCGGGGAGCTGTTTTTT.

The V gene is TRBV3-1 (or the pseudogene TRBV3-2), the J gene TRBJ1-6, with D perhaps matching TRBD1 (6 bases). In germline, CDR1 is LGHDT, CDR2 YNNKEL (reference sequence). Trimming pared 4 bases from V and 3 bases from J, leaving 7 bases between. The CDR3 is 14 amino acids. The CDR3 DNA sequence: TGTGCCAGCAGCCGAGGGGGCTATAATTCACCCCTCCACTTT. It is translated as CASSRGGYNSPLHF.

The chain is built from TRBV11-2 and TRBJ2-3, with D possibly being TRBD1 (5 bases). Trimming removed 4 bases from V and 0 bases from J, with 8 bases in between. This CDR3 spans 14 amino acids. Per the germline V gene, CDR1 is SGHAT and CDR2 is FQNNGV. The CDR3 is CASSYRISTDTQYF. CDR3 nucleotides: TGTGCCAGCAGCTACAGGATAAGCACAGATACGCAGTATTTT.

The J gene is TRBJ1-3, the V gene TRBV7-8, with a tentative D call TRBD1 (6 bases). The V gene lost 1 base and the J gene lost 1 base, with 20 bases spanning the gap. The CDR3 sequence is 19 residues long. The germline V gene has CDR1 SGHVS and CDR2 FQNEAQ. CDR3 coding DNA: TGTGCCAGCAGCTTAGAGCGTACTTACCGTGGGACATCTGGAAACACCATATATTTT. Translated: CASSLERTYRGTSGNTIYF.

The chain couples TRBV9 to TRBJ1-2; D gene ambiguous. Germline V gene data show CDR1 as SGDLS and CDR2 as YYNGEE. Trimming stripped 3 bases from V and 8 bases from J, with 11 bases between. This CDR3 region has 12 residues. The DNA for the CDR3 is TGTGCCAGCAGCGCCACCCCCGGGGGCTACACCTTC. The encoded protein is CASSATPGGYTF.

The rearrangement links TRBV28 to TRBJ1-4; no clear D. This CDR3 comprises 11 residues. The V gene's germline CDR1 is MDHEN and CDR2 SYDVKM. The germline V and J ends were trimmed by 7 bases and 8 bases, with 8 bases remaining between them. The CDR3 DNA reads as TGTGCCAGCACCGGGGTCGAAAAACTGTTTTTT. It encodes CASTGVEKLFF.

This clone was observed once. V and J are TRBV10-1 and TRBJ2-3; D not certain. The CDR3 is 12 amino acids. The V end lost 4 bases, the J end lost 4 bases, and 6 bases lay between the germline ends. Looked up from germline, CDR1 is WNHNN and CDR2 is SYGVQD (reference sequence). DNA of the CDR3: TGCGCCAGCAGTGCGGTGGCAGATACGCAGTATTTT. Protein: CASSAVADTQYF.

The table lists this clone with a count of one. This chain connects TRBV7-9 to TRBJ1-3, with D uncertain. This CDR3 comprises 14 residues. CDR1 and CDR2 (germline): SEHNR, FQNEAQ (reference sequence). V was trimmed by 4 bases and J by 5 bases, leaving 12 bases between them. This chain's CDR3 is CASSSLVRRNTIYF. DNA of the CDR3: TGTGCCAGCAGCTCCCTGGTGCGGAGAAACACCATATATTTT.

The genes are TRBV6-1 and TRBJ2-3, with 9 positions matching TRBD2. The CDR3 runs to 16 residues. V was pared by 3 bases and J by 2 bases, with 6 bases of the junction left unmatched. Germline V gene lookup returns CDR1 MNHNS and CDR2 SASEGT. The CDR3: CASSEIAGAYTDTQYF. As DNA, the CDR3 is TGTGCCAGCAGTGAGATAGCGGGGGCGTACACAGATACGCAGTATTTT.